This T cell receptor (beta chain) was obtained from a study of identical twins. TCRdb re-called the 5' RACE reads through MiXCR, storing one row per CDR3 protein. The sample holds roughly 200,000 distinct CDR3 sequences, around 8% seen once. This CDR3 has 13 residues. Trimming took 3 bases from V and 9 from J, leaving 11 bases between them. Germline CDR1 SGHAT, CDR2 FQDESV (reference sequence). These data also formed part of another study, on yellow fever vaccine responses in identical twins. This second study notes: Twins' vaccine T cell response reportedly seemed partly convergent, partly personalized.

The sequence came from a woman aged 18-29 years in good health. This chain links TRBV11-1 with TRBJ2-2; D uncertain. The sample was memory (CD45RO+) T cells sorted from blood. The CDR3 coding sequence is TGTGCCAGCAGCTTCCTCCGAGGATGGGAGCTGTTTTTT. The encoded protein is CASSFLRGWELFF.